The source of this T cell receptor beta chain is a study of T cells after yellow fever vaccination. Study-level background: When fractions had low cell numbers, they were prepared with SMART-Seq v4 Ultra Low Input.

One entry per CDR3 protein, called by TCRdb with MiXCR from the 5' RACE reads. The sample holds approximately 550,000 distinct CDR3 sequences, 19% seen once. In its sample, this clonotype was seen a few times. Its antigen is unknown. V lost 8 bases to trimming and J lost 0 bases, with 28 bases between them. The CDR3 is made up of 19 amino acids. Study-wide results and caveats: Post-booster reappearance was seen for most primary-vaccination clones (about 95% CD4, about 90% CD8). Overall, a small share of clonotypes was seen in both CD4 and CD8 compartments.

The chain combines TRBV12-3 or TRBV12-4 with TRBJ2-5; D perhaps matches TRBD2 (6 bases). The sample in question was PBMCs, obtained 15 days after the yellow fever booster vaccination. This receptor was taken from a man aged 25-40 years who received the YFV17D yellow fever vaccine. CDR3 sequence (DNA): TGTGCCAGCCGGCCCCGACTAGGCGGAAGATCTGCCCACCAAGAGACCCAGTACTTC. It yields the protein CASRPRLGGRSAHQETQYF.